These 14 T cell receptor beta chains were all obtained from the same sample, sequenced in a study of control samples from healthy donors and cancer patients. TCRdb's copy holds only in-frame clones and misses some; the assay was immunoSEQ multiplex PCR. The sample lists under 450,000 clones, about 93% occurring once. Sequenced: PBMCs. Receptor source: a man in his forties or fifties with head and neck cancer.

This clone appeared once. CDR3 loop: CASSPSGEGFRYEAFF. As DNA, the CDR3 is TGTGCCAGCAGCCCGAGCGGGGAAGGTTTCCGGTATGAAGCTTTCTTT. This chain joins TRBV7-9 and TRBJ1-1; D is uncertain. V lost 5 bases to trimming and J lost 7 bases, with 23 bases between them. The CDR3 length is 16 residues. Germline assignment: CDR1 SEHNR and CDR2 FQNEAQ (reference sequence).

This sequence joins TRBV11-3 and TRBJ2-1; D not certain. The CDR3 covers 15 residues. The germline V and J ends were trimmed by 5 bases and 0 bases, with 11 bases remaining between them. Per the germline V gene, CDR1 is SGHNT and CDR2 is YENEEA. The DNA for the CDR3 is TGTGCCAGCAGCCTGCTATCCAGCTCCTACAATGAGCAGTTCTTC. Encoded protein: CASSLLSSSYNEQFF.

The V and J genes are TRBV30 and TRBJ2-2; 9 nucleotides agree with TRBD2. J was trimmed by 4 bases and V by 3 bases; bases with no gene match: 12. The germline V gene encodes CDR1 GTSNPN and CDR2 SVGIG (reference sequence). The CDR3 is made up of 17 amino acids. The CDR3 here is CAWRAARGRAGTGELFF. In nucleotides, the CDR3 is TGTGCCTGGAGAGCCGCGCGCGGGAGGGCCGGCACCGGGGAGCTGTTTTTT.

This clone was picked up one time. V and J are TRBV7-6 and TRBJ2-1, with TRBD2 matching over 10 bases. Germline V gene data show CDR1 as SGHVS and CDR2 as FNYEAQ. The CDR3 extends over 17 amino acids. The V gene end was trimmed by 0 bases and the J gene end by 0 bases; junction bases not matched to a gene: 2. As DNA, the CDR3 is TGTGCCAGCAGCTTAGCGTCTAGCGGGAGCTCCTACAATGAGCAGTTCTTC. Its protein is CASSLASSGSSYNEQFF.

This chain joins TRBV18 and TRBJ1-1, with a weak D call TRBD1 (5 bases). Trimming cost V 2 bases and J 8 bases, with 15 bases left between them. The CDR3 sequence is 14 residues long. From germline, CDR1 is KGHSH and CDR2 LQKENI. Here the CDR3 DNA reads TGTGCCAGCTCACCAAGGGACTCCAATACGGAAGCTTTCTTT. Its protein is CASSPRDSNTEAFF.

CDR3 region: CASSLVGGSNQPQHF. For the CDR3, the DNA is TGTGCCAGCAGTTTAGTCGGTGGGAGCAATCAGCCCCAGCATTTT. The gene calls are TRBV27 and TRBJ1-5; D is unclear. Trimming shortened V by 2 bases and J by 1 base, and 9 bases separated the two germline ends. Germline V gene data show CDR1 as MNHEY and CDR2 as SMNVEV (reference sequence). This CDR3 is 15 amino acids long.

The chain combines TRBV27 with TRBJ2-7; D uncertain. Trimming removed 8 bases from V and 2 bases from J, with 7 bases in between. Germline assignment: CDR1 MNHEY and CDR2 SMNVEV (reference sequence). CDR3 length: 11 residues. CDR3 protein: CASRTTYEQYF. CDR3 nucleotide sequence: TGTGCCAGCCGAACGACCTACGAGCAGTACTTC.

The CDR3 region has the DNA TGTGCCAGCAGCTTTCGGACACAGGGGTACACTGAAGCTTTCTTT. It specifies CASSFRTQGYTEAFF. This chain joins TRBV3-1 (or the pseudogene TRBV3-2) and TRBJ1-1, with 7 bases fitting TRBD1. Germline V CDR1 and CDR2: LGHDT, YNNKEL (reference sequence). CDR3 length: 15 residues. Trimming at V came to 5 bases and at J to 3 bases, leaving 9 bases not matched to a gene.

The gene calls are TRBV7-2 and TRBJ1-5, with D perhaps matching TRBD1 (5 bases). V lost 5 bases and J lost 6, with 23 bases in between. The CDR3 has 17 residues. The germline V gene has CDR1 SGHTA and CDR2 FQGNSA. The CDR3, as DNA: TGTGCCAGCAGCCTCGTCCCGGGGACCTCGGTGGGTCAGCCCCAGCATTTT. This encodes CASSLVPGTSVGQPQHF.

The chain links TRBV11-3 to TRBJ2-1; possible D gene TRBD2, 6 bases. The length of the CDR3 is 14 residues. V lost 5 bases, J lost 6 bases, and 14 bases lay in between. Germline V lookup: CDR1 SGHNT, CDR2 YENEEA. The CDR3 protein is CASSPGTPLNEQFF. CDR3 nucleotide sequence: TGTGCCAGCAGCCCTGGGACTCCCCTCAATGAGCAGTTCTTC.

V usage is TRBV27 and J usage is TRBJ1-5; D call uncertain. Between the trimmed V and J ends, which lost 5 bases and 2 bases, there was a span of 13 bases. Germline CDR1 MNHEY, CDR2 SMNVEV (reference sequence). This CDR3 has 15 residues. The CDR3 nucleotides read TGTGCCAGCAGTATGCAACCGATGGGCAATCAGCCCCAGCATTTT. Protein product: CASSMQPMGNQPQHF.

V gene TRBV12-3 or TRBV12-4 combines with J gene TRBJ2-1, with a weak D call TRBD1 (5 bases). This CDR3 spans 12 amino acids. V was cut by 6 bases and J by 10 bases, with 13 bases left in between. The CDR3 DNA follows: TGTGCCAGCAGGGGGCAGCGTTGGGAGCAGTTCTTC. Translated, it gives CASRGQRWEQFF.

This chain connects TRBV20-1 to TRBJ2-7; D perhaps matches TRBD2 (5 bases). The CDR3 length is 11 residues. From germline, CDR1 is DFQATT and CDR2 SNEGSKA (reference sequence). Trimming removed 4 bases from V and 4 bases from J, with 8 bases in between. CDR3 DNA: TGCAGTGCTACACCGGGATACGAGCAGTACTTC. This gives the protein CSATPGYEQYF.

V is TRBV30 and J is TRBJ1-3; D call uncertain. Deletions cut 4 bases from V and 0 bases from J, with 10 bases between. Germline lookup yields CDR1 GTSNPN and CDR2 SVGIG (reference sequence). CDR3 length: 14 residues. In DNA form, the CDR3 reads TGTGCCTGGACCGATAATTACTCTGGAAACACCATATATTTT. This sequence encodes CAWTDNYSGNTIYF.